This TCR beta chain was retrieved from a study of CD8+ T cells in alopecia areata. This CDR3 region has 14 residues. Germline V gene data show CDR1 as SGHRS and CDR2 as YFSETQ. V dropped 0 bases and J dropped 6 bases, with 10 bases sitting between them. RNA extraction and reverse transcription yielded cDNA as sequencing template. Sequenced by immunoSEQ multiplex PCR; TCRdb stores in-frame clones only, minus some. The table includes roughly 200,000 clones, more than 60% detected once. The chain carries TRBV5-1 and TRBJ2-1; D gene ambiguous. The source is a human donor with alopecia areata. The sample here was CD4+ T cells sorted from blood, taken at week 0. CDR3 sequence: CASSLVGSPNEQFF. DNA for the CDR3: TGCGCCAGCAGCTTGGTGGGTAGTCCCAATGAGCAGTTCTTC.